The 28 T cell receptor beta chains given below trace back to one sample, sequenced in a study of cytotoxic CD8 clonotypes in ibrutinib-treated CLL. Data came from immunoSEQ multiplex PCR; TCRdb stores just in-frame clones and leaves some out. This repertoire shows approximately 200,000 clones, over 55% found once; its top ten account for around 15%. The source material was PBMCs, sampled after 24 months of ibrutinib treatment. These receptors originate from a human donor with chronic lymphocytic leukemia.

The genes are TRBV5-1 and TRBJ2-1, with 8 bases that match TRBD2. The V and J ends lost 0 bases and 7 bases, in that order; junction bases with no gene match: 6. In germline, CDR1 is SGHRS, CDR2 YFSETQ. This CDR3 comprises 15 residues. CDR3 region: CASSLAGTRGNEQFF. For the CDR3, the DNA is TGCGCCAGCAGCTTGGCCGGGACTAGAGGGAATGAGCAGTTCTTC.

This clone was seen only once. This chain joins TRBV28 and TRBJ1-1; 8 bases fit TRBD1. Trimming took 2 bases from V and 3 from J; bases not matched to a gene: 5. This CDR3 region has 15 residues. Germline V gives CDR1 MDHEN, CDR2 SYDVKM. This CDR3 reads CASSLGLRGHTEAFF. The DNA for the CDR3 is TGTGCCAGCAGTTTAGGTCTCAGGGGGCACACTGAAGCTTTCTTT.

The V gene is TRBV7-9, the J gene TRBJ1-1; D might be TRBD1 (6 bases). Trimming left V 2 bases short and J 1 base short, with 11 bases between. Germline CDR1 reads SEHNR; CDR2 reads FQNEAQ (reference sequence). This CDR3 contains 15 residues. The CDR3, as DNA: TGTGCCAGCAGCTTAAATGGACAGCCGAACACTGAAGCTTTCTTT. This sequence encodes CASSLNGQPNTEAFF.

The rearrangement joins TRBV5-1 to TRBJ2-2; 8 bases agree with TRBD2. J lost 4 bases, V lost 0 bases, and 5 bases had no gene match. Germline-derived CDR1 and CDR2 are SGHRS and YFSETQ. This CDR3 is built from 16 residues. The CDR3 DNA reads TGCGCCAGCAGCTTGGTACCGGGAGGGAGCACCGGGGAGCTGTTTTTT. Its translation: CASSLVPGGSTGELFF.

The chain couples TRBV9 to TRBJ2-2; 9 nucleotides align to TRBD1. This CDR3 contains 15 residues. Germline V gives CDR1 SGDLS, CDR2 YYNGEE. The J segment lost 5 bases and the V segment lost 0 bases, leaving 2 bases of the junction unmatched. In DNA, the CDR3 is TGTGCCAGCAGCGTAGGGGGACAGGGTACCGGGGAGCTGTTTTTT. Translating gives CASSVGGQGTGELFF.

V gene TRBV5-1 combines with J gene TRBJ2-2; 12 bases line up with TRBD2. Trimming at V came to 4 bases and at J to 5 bases, leaving 3 bases not matched to a gene. This CDR3 region has 15 residues. The germline V gene has CDR1 SGHRS and CDR2 YFSETQ. CDR3 DNA: TGCGCCAGCAGCCCGACTAGCGGGAGAACCGGGGAGCTGTTTTTT. Residues: CASSPTSGRTGELFF.

The chain recombines TRBV2 with TRBJ1-1; 7 bases agree with TRBD1. CDR1 and CDR2 (germline): SNHLY, FYNNEI. V lost 5 bases and J lost 0; bases outside the gene matches: 3. CDR3 size: 14 residues. The DNA for the CDR3 is TGTGCCAGCAGTACAGGGGCCTTGAACACTGAAGCTTTCTTT. Its protein is CASSTGALNTEAFF.

A few counts support this clone. The rearrangement uses TRBV7-2 and TRBJ2-2; 9 bases line up with TRBD2. CDR3 length: 16 amino acids. The germline gives CDR1 SGHTA, CDR2 FQGNSA. The trim removed 2 bases at V and 6 bases at J, leaving 7 bases unmatched. CDR3 coding DNA: TGTGCCAGCAGCTTAACTGGCGGGAGGGATCCCGGGGAGCTGTTTTTT. This sequence encodes CASSLTGGRDPGELFF.

The V gene is TRBV6-6, the J gene TRBJ2-5; D is unclear. In germline, CDR1 is MNHNY, CDR2 SVGAGI (reference sequence). The V end was cut by 6 bases, the J end by 2 bases, with 13 bases between. The CDR3 covers 14 residues. The CDR3 protein is CASSSSITQETQYF. The CDR3 DNA reads TGTGCCAGCAGCTCTTCAATTACTCAAGAGACCCAGTACTTC.

V usage is TRBV10-2 and J usage is TRBJ2-7; no firm D call. Germline loops: CDR1 WSHSY, CDR2 SAAADI. V was trimmed by 0 bases and J by 2 bases, leaving 8 bases between them. This CDR3 spans 14 amino acids. The CDR3 coding sequence is TGCGCCAGCAGTGAGTCGACTGGACCCTACGAGCAGTACTTC. It translates to CASSESTGPYEQYF.

The chain recombines TRBV12-5 with TRBJ1-1; D unclear. V lost 5 bases to trimming and J lost 7 bases, with 14 bases between them. The germline gives CDR1 LGHNT, CDR2 FRNRAP. The CDR3 consists of 13 residues. The CDR3 DNA reads TGTGCTAGTGGTACGTCAGTTTTAGTTGAAGCTTTCTTT. Translating gives CASGTSVLVEAFF. Combining the CDR3 with reference TRBV12-5 and TRBJ1-1 gives the whole variable domain DARVTQTPRHKVTEMGQEVTMRCQPILGHNTVFWYRQTMMQGLELLAYFRNRAPLDDSGMPKDRFSAEMPDATLATLKIQPSEPRDSAVYFCASGTSVLVEAFFGQGTRLTVV.

DNA for the CDR3: TGTGCCAGCAGTGACCCCGGACTAGCGGGATTTGTCGGGGAGCTGTTTTTT. Protein sequence: CASSDPGLAGFVGELFF. The chain couples TRBV2 to TRBJ2-2; 12 bases map to TRBD2. The germline V gene has CDR1 SNHLY and CDR2 FYNNEI. This CDR3 comprises 17 residues. Trimming at V came to 3 bases and at J to 7 bases, leaving 9 bases not matched to a gene.

As regards this clone: Additional DNA sequences in this sample encode the identical CDR3. The CDR3 here is CASSLVSTDTQYF. In DNA, the CDR3 is TGTGCCAGCAGCCTTGTTAGCACAGATACGCAGTATTTT. The chain links TRBV5-4 to TRBJ2-3; no firm D call. The CDR3 consists of 13 residues. The germline V and J ends were trimmed by 4 bases and 0 bases, with 6 bases remaining between them. The germline CDR1 and CDR2 sequences are SGHNT and YYREEE (reference sequence).

This rearrangement joins TRBV28 to TRBJ1-2, with TRBD1 identical over 7 bases. Losses at the gene ends were 6 bases for V and 0 bases for J; bases not matched to a gene: 4. CDR1 and CDR2 (germline): MDHEN, SYDVKM. The CDR3 sequence is 14 residues long. The CDR3 DNA follows: TGTGCCAGCAGGACGGGACAGTCTAACTATGGCTACACCTTC. It encodes CASRTGQSNYGYTF.

The V call is TRBV28, the J call TRBJ2-2, with 9 bases fitting TRBD1. The CDR3 consists of 16 residues. Germline V gene lookup returns CDR1 MDHEN and CDR2 SYDVKM. J gave up 5 bases and V 7 bases, and 11 bases lay outside the gene matches. CDR3 DNA: TGTGCCAGCACTAATGGACAGGGGAAAAAGACCGGGGAGCTGTTTTTT. It specifies CASTNGQGKKTGELFF.

The chain carries TRBV2 and TRBJ2-5; a weak D match, TRBD2 (6 bases). The CDR3 is 16 residues long. Germline V gives CDR1 SNHLY, CDR2 FYNNEI. Trimming took off 4 bases at V and 4 bases at J, with 19 bases between the two ends. CDR3 nucleotides: TGTGCCAGCAGTGGGCCTTTGAGGGTCGGGGGAGAGACCCAGTACTTC. It codes for CASSGPLRVGGETQYF.

The chain couples TRBV2 to TRBJ2-1; TRBD1 might be the D (5 bases). Germline V gives CDR1 SNHLY, CDR2 FYNNEI. The V end was cut by 6 bases, the J end by 0 bases, with 12 bases between. CDR3 length equals 15 residues. CDR3 residues: CASRTTRGSYNEQFF. CDR3 nucleotides: TGTGCCAGCAGGACCACAAGGGGCTCCTACAATGAGCAGTTCTTC.

This chain links TRBV15 with TRBJ2-1; the match to TRBD2 covers 7 bases. V lost 1 base and J lost 3; bases outside the gene matches: 3. Germline V lookup: CDR1 LNHNV, CDR2 YYDKDF (reference sequence). The CDR3 runs to 15 residues. As DNA, the CDR3 is TGTGCCACCAGCAGAGTTGCGGGAGTCTACAATGAGCAGTTCTTC. Its protein product is CATSRVAGVYNEQFF. The variable domain in full, with the rest retrieved from reference TRBV15 and TRBJ2-1, is DAMVIQNPRYQVTQFGKPVTLSCSQTLNHNVMYWYQQKSSQAPKLLFHYYDKDFNNEADTPDNFQSRRPNTSFCFLDIRSPGLGDTAMYLCATSRVAGVYNEQFFGPGTRLTVL.

V gene TRBV7-8 combines with J gene TRBJ2-7, with 10 bases aligning to TRBD1. The length of the CDR3 is 17 residues. Unmatched junction bases numbered 7, after V lost 0 bases and J lost 2 bases. The germline gives CDR1 SGHVS, CDR2 FQNEAQ. CDR3 nucleotides: TGTGCCAGCAGCTTAGCACTCCGGGACAGGGGTGCCTACGAGCAGTACTTC. It codes for CASSLALRDRGAYEQYF.

The chain employs TRBV18 and TRBJ2-7; D might be TRBD1 or TRBD2, each matching 6 bases. The CDR3 is 12 residues long. Germline lookup yields CDR1 KGHSH and CDR2 LQKENI. V was cut by 5 bases and J by 6 bases, with 11 bases left in between. The CDR3 sequence is CASSWGAAEQYF. CDR3 bases: TGTGCCAGCTCATGGGGGGCGGCCGAGCAGTACTTC.

The J gene is TRBJ2-1, the V gene TRBV5-6, with D unresolved. CDR3 length equals 15 residues. Looked up from germline, CDR1 is SGHDT and CDR2 is YYEEEE. V dropped 4 bases and J dropped 1 base, with 12 bases sitting between them. CDR3 protein: CASSHSRSSYNEQFF. The DNA of the CDR3 is TGTGCCAGCAGCCATTCCAGGAGTTCCTACAATGAGCAGTTCTTC.

This clone was seen just once. This rearrangement joins TRBV29-1 to TRBJ2-5; D possibly corresponds to TRBD1 (6 bases). V was clipped by 5 bases and J by 5 bases, with 18 bases between them. The V gene's germline CDR1 is SQVTM and CDR2 ANQGSEA. This CDR3 is 14 amino acids long. The CDR3 coding sequence is TGCAGCGTTTGGCTGCAGGGGCGCGGGGAGACCCAGTACTTC. Amino acid sequence: CSVWLQGRGETQYF.

This clone has only a few counts. The chain links TRBV11-2 to TRBJ2-3; 8 bases are a match to TRBD2. V lost 2 bases to trimming and J lost 0 bases; unmatched junction nucleotides: 4. Germline V gene sequence: CDR1 SGHAT, CDR2 FQNNGV. The CDR3 spans 16 residues. In nucleotides, the CDR3 is TGTGCCAGCAGCTTAACTAGCGGATTTAGCACAGATACGCAGTATTTT. Its protein product is CASSLTSGFSTDTQYF.

The chain carries TRBV19 and TRBJ2-2, with D hard to call. Germline CDR1 is LNHDA and CDR2 is SQIVND (reference sequence). The CDR3 has 13 residues. Trimming removed 5 bases at V and 6 bases at J, with 10 bases between. The CDR3 DNA reads TGTGCCAGTAGTCCGAGATTCGCCGGGGAGCTGTTTTTT. The encoded protein is CASSPRFAGELFF.

This clone was recorded only once. The chain uses TRBV7-6 and TRBJ2-7, with TRBD1 identical over 11 bases. The CDR3 has 15 residues. After removal of 5 bases from V and 6 bases from J, the junction contained 9 bases not matched to a gene. Germline-derived CDR1 and CDR2 are SGHVS and FNYEAQ. The DNA of the CDR3 is TGTGCCAGCAGCCCCCGGACAGGGGGCGCGTCCGAGCAGTACTTC. It specifies CASSPRTGGASEQYF.

The J gene is TRBJ2-7, the V gene TRBV28; 8 bases agree with TRBD1. Trimming took 5 bases from V and 3 from J; bases not matched to a gene: 21. Germline-derived CDR1 and CDR2 are MDHEN and SYDVKM. This CDR3 is built from 19 residues. CDR3: CASSSKVRTGPTQHYEQYF. In nucleotides, the CDR3 is TGTGCCAGCAGTAGTAAGGTCCGGACAGGGCCCACACAACACTACGAGCAGTACTTC.

The J gene is TRBJ2-3, the V gene TRBV7-3, with D perhaps given as TRBD1 or TRBD2 (5 bases each). With 5 bases removed from V and 6 bases from J, the gap between germline ends came to 15 bases. The CDR3 is 14 amino acids. Germline V gene data show CDR1 as SGHTA and CDR2 as FQGTGA. The CDR3 sequence: CASSVTSGADTQYF. CDR3 DNA sequence: TGTGCCAGCAGCGTGACATCCGGGGCGGATACGCAGTATTTT.

This clone was picked up a small number of times. The V call is TRBV9, the J call TRBJ2-2, with D perhaps being TRBD1 or TRBD2 (5 bases each). This CDR3 has 15 residues. Germline V gene sequence: CDR1 SGDLS, CDR2 YYNGEE. Trimming took 4 bases from V and 1 from J, leaving 11 bases between them. For the CDR3, the DNA is TGTGCCAGCAGCCTCGGGACGGTGAACACCGGGGAGCTGTTTTTT. Protein sequence: CASSLGTVNTGELFF. The variable domain in full, with the rest retrieved from reference TRBV9 and TRBJ2-2, is DSGVTQTPKHLITATGQRVTLRCSPRSGDLSVYWYQQSLDQGLQFLIQYYNGEERAKGNILERFSAQQFPDLHSELNLSSLELGDSALYFCASSLGTVNTGELFFGEGSRLTVL.